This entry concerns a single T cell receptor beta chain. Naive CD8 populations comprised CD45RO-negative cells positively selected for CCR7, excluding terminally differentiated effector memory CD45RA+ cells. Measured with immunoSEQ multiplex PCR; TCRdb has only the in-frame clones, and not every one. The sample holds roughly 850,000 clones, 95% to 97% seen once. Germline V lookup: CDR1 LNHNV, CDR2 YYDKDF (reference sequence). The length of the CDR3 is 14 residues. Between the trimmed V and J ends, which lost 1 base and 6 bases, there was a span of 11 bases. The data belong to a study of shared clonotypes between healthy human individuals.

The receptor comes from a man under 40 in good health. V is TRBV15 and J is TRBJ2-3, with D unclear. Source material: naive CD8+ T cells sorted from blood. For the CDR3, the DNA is TGTGCCACCAGCAGAGCTGACCCGGCGGATACGCAGTATTTT. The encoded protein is CATSRADPADTQYF.